The next 2 T cell receptor beta chains were all read from a single sample in a study of control samples from healthy donors and cancer patients. Profiled with immunoSEQ multiplex PCR; TCRdb holds only in-frame clones, not every one. The table includes around 78,000 clones, over 90% detected once. Sequencing input: blood. The receptors were gathered from a woman under 30 in good health.

The chain combines TRBV7-7 with TRBJ2-5; 9 bases fit TRBD2. The CDR3 is 13 residues long. In germline, CDR1 is SSHAT, CDR2 FNYEAQ (reference sequence). The J segment lost 5 bases and the V segment lost 5 bases, leaving 3 bases of the junction unmatched. The chain's CDR3 is CASSGGLAETQYF. The CDR3 DNA reads TGTGCCAGCAGCGGGGGACTAGCTGAGACCCAGTACTTC.

The CDR3 nucleotides are TGTGCCAGCAGCTTACAAGGGACAGGGAACTTTCCCGGGGAGCTGTTTTTT. Translation gives CASSLQGTGNFPGELFF. The V gene is TRBV11-2, the J gene TRBJ2-2, with 9 bases fitting TRBD1. The CDR3 consists of 17 residues. The J segment lost 6 bases and the V segment lost 2 bases, leaving 10 bases of the junction unmatched. CDR1 is SGHAT and CDR2 is FQNNGV in the germline V gene.